This T cell receptor beta chain was profiled in a study of cytomegalovirus exposure and HLA in healthy donors. The PCR ran on 60 Vbeta and 13 Jbeta primers. TCRdb's copy holds only in-frame clones and misses some; the assay was immunoSEQ multiplex PCR. The sample includes around 130,000 clones, 50% to 75% seen only once; the top ten take approximately 8%. The length of the CDR3 is 16 residues. Trimming removed 0 bases at V and 2 bases at J, with 14 bases between. In germline, CDR1 is MNHEY, CDR2 SMNVEV (reference sequence). V is TRBV27 and J is TRBJ2-7, with D maybe TRBD2 (6 bases). The sequencing sample was made of PBMCs. The source is a woman aged 40 to 50 in good health and CMV-seropositive. CDR3 DNA: TGTGCCAGCAGTTTATCGGACGGAGGGTCCCCCTACGAGCAGTACTTC. Protein sequence: CASSLSDGGSPYEQYF.